This TCR beta chain was documented in a study of identical twins. This CDR3 has 12 residues. V was cut by 3 bases and J by 5 bases, with 7 bases left in between. TCRdb ran MiXCR on the 5' RACE reads and lists one entry per CDR3 protein. The top ten clones hold about 7% of a sample with about 340,000 distinct CDR3 sequences, 12% of them seen once. This sample also appeared in a second study, on yellow fever vaccine responses in identical twins.

The chain uses TRBV12-3 or TRBV12-4 and TRBJ2-5, with D possibly matching TRBD2 (5 bases). The source of this sequence is a woman younger than 30 in good health. The sequencing input was CD8+ T cells sorted from blood. The CDR3 bases are TGTGCCAGCAGTTTTACGGGGGAGACCCAGTACTTC. Translated: CASSFTGETQYF.